A selection of T cell receptor beta chains follows, all from one sample in a study of T cells in Graves' hyperthyroidism and ophthalmopathy. In TCRdb, the multiplex PCR reads were re-called with MiXCR into one record per CDR3 protein. The sample has around 350,000 distinct CDR3 sequences; approximately 16% are singletons. Source material: blood. The receptors derive from a woman in her sixties with Graves' ophthalmopathy. Both conserved end residues are part of each CDR3. Fields, in order: clone size, V gene, D gene, J gene, CDR3 protein, CDR3 DNA. A D gene is named only where the DNA matches it firmly. The size field is filled for only some rows; it gives once, few, many or a size class.

many	TRBV3-1	-	TRBJ2-7	CASSPPNSLEQYF	TGTGCCAGCAGCCCTCCCAACAGTCTCGAGCAGTACTTC
many	TRBV9	-	TRBJ2-3	CASSVLSGQFMDTQYF	TGTGCCAGCAGCGTACTGAGCGGTCAATTTATGGATACGCAGTATTTT
few	TRBV12-3/TRBV12-4	-	TRBJ2-5	CASSPRPTGSSAQYF	TGTGCCAGCAGCCCCCGTCCTACAGGCTCTTCGGCCCAGTACTTC
-	TRBV27	-	TRBJ2-2	CASSFVAPNTGELFF	TGTGCCAGCAGTTTTGTAGCGCCGAACACCGGGGAGCTGTTTTTT
many	TRBV30	-	TRBJ2-1	CAWSGVQNEQFF	TGTGCCTGGAGTGGCGTTCAGAATGAGCAGTTCTTC
few	TRBV12-3/TRBV12-4	-	TRBJ2-7	CASSLGYQQVGEQYF	TGTGCCAGCAGTTTAGGGTACCAGCAGGTCGGCGAGCAGTACTTC
few	TRBV5-1	-	TRBJ1-3	CASSLARAPDTIYF	TGCGCCAGCAGCTTGGCCCGGGCTCCGGACACCATATATTTT
many	TRBV12-3/TRBV12-4	TRBD1	TRBJ2-7	CASRNTGTGKGYEQYF	TGTGCCAGCAGAAATACCGGGACAGGGAAGGGGTACGAGCAGTACTTC
-	TRBV11-2	-	TRBJ2-7	CASSFLRGSGDYEQYF	TGTGCCAGCAGCTTCCTCCGGGGTAGCGGTGACTACGAGCAGTACTTC
many	TRBV20-1	TRBD2	TRBJ2-3	CSARVVTSEETDTQYF	TGCAGTGCTAGAGTGGTGACTAGCGAGGAAACAGATACGCAGTATTTT
-	TRBV6-1	-	TRBJ1-5	CASREIGSNQPQHF	TGTGCCAGCAGGGAAATAGGGAGCAATCAGCCCCAGCATTTT
-	TRBV7-9	-	TRBJ2-7	CASSFRDPVGEQYF	TGTGCCAGCAGCTTCAGGGATCCGGTGGGCGAGCAGTACTTC
-	TRBV28	TRBD1	TRBJ2-7	CASRLQGADEQYF	TGTGCCAGCAGGTTACAGGGGGCGGACGAGCAGTACTTC
many	TRBV28	-	TRBJ1-2	CASRDFQAIGGYTF	TGTGCCAGCAGAGACTTCCAGGCCATCGGTGGCTACACCTTC
-	TRBV3-1	-	TRBJ2-6	CASSLTGRAPVLTF	TGTGCCAGCAGCTTGACAGGGAGGGCTCCCGTCCTGACTTTC
-	TRBV10-2	TRBD2	TRBJ2-2	CASSPPVGLAGAGELFF	TGCGCCAGCAGTCCCCCGGTCGGACTAGCGGGGGCCGGGGAGCTGTTTTTT
few	TRBV7-9	-	TRBJ1-2	CASSDTGYGYTF	TGTGCCAGCAGTGACACCGGCTATGGCTACACCTTC
many	TRBV28	TRBD1	TRBJ1-5	CASSFKGALGNQPQHF	TGTGCCAGCAGTTTCAAGGGGGCTTTGGGCAATCAGCCCCAGCATTTT
many	TRBV28	TRBD2	TRBJ2-5	CASRETGVSLAGEETQYF	TGTGCCAGCAGGGAAACAGGGGTTTCGCTAGCGGGAGAAGAGACCCAGTACTTC
-	TRBV5-5	-	TRBJ1-4	CASSLETADEKLFF	TGTGCCAGCAGCTTGGAAACAGCAGATGAAAAACTGTTTTTT
-	TRBV19	-	TRBJ1-5	CASTDTRGQPQHF	TGTGCCAGTACCGATACCCGGGGTCAGCCCCAGCATTTT
-	TRBV7-8	-	TRBJ2-3	CASSLWTDAQYF	TGTGCCAGCAGCTTGTGGACAGATGCGCAGTATTTT
many	TRBV5-1	TRBD2	TRBJ2-1	CASSSHRPGRAGVYNEQFF	TGCGCCAGCAGCTCCCACCGGCCAGGGCGAGCGGGAGTCTACAATGAGCAGTTCTTC
-	TRBV20-1	-	TRBJ1-2	CSARGGGPYGYTF	TGCAGTGCAAGAGGGGGGGGGCCCTATGGCTACACCTTC
few	TRBV28	-	TRBJ1-1	CASSPPRRAEAFF	TGTGCCAGCAGTCCCCCGCGGAGGGCGGAAGCTTTCTTT
many	TRBV2	TRBD1	TRBJ2-3	CARSGQGKTDTQYF	TGTGCCAGAAGTGGACAGGGGAAGACAGATACGCAGTATTTT
-	TRBV15	TRBD1	TRBJ2-4	CATSRNVPGQVVYF	TGTGCCACCAGCAGAAACGTTCCGGGACAGGTGGTGTACTTC
many	TRBV28	-	TRBJ1-1	CASSSTSSGTLGTEAFF	TGTGCCAGCAGTTCCACGTCTTCCGGGACTCTGGGAACTGAAGCTTTCTTT
many	TRBV5-6	TRBD2	TRBJ2-1	CASSGGLAVFGEQFF	TGTGCCAGCAGCGGGGGACTAGCCGTTTTTGGTGAGCAGTTCTTC
many	TRBV2	TRBD2	TRBJ2-7	CATSLAGGGSYEQYF	TGTGCCACCTCTTTGGCGGGAGGAGGGTCCTACGAGCAGTACTTC
-	TRBV7-8	-	TRBJ1-5	CASSPREGQPQHF	TGTGCCAGCAGCCCCAGGGAGGGACAGCCCCAGCATTTT
-	TRBV12-3/TRBV12-4	-	TRBJ1-5	CASSLQGGQPQHF	TGTGCCAGCAGTTTACAGGGAGGTCAGCCCCAGCATTTT
many	TRBV3-1	TRBD2	TRBJ2-1	CASRGTSGRENEQFF	TGTGCCAGCAGAGGGACTAGCGGGAGGGAAAATGAGCAGTTCTTC
few	TRBV24-1	-	TRBJ1-5	CATSDPSSNQPQHF	TGTGCCACCAGTGATCCCAGTAGCAATCAGCCCCAGCATTTT
many	TRBV3-1	-	TRBJ1-3	CASSQGAGNTIYF	TGTGCCAGCAGCCAGGGTGCCGGAAACACCATATATTTT
few	TRBV20-1	TRBD1	TRBJ2-7	CSARGQILTYEQYF	TGCAGTGCCAGGGGGCAAATACTCACCTACGAGCAGTACTTC
many	TRBV11-2	TRBD2	TRBJ2-7	CASNTAGGSYEQYF	TGTGCCAGCAACACTGCGGGAGGTTCCTACGAGCAGTACTTC
many	TRBV5-5	-	TRBJ1-5	CASSLRTTGRNQPQHF	TGTGCCAGCAGCTTGCGGACCACAGGGCGCAATCAGCCCCAGCATTTT
-	TRBV28	TRBD2	TRBJ2-3	CAALSGRAGTDTQYF	TGTGCCGCTCTCAGCGGGAGGGCCGGGACAGATACGCAGTATTTT
few	TRBV19	-	TRBJ1-5	CASRDRGGSNQPQHF	TGTGCCAGTAGAGACCGAGGAGGTAGCAATCAGCCCCAGCATTTT
-	TRBV20-1	TRBD2	TRBJ2-3	CCARGQTSGPTDTQYF	TGCTGTGCTAGAGGCCAGACTAGCGGGCCCACAGATACGCAGTATTTT
once	TRBV29-1	-	TRBJ2-5	CSVKNMYQETQYF	TGCAGCGTGAAAAATATGTACCAAGAGACCCAGTACTTC
many	TRBV7-6	TRBD1	TRBJ2-7	CASSLAGQERYEQYF	TGTGCCAGCAGCTTAGCGGGACAGGAGAGATACGAGCAGTACTTC
-	TRBV28	TRBD1	TRBJ1-4	CASSLPTGGIEKLFF	TGTGCCAGCAGTTTACCGACAGGGGGCATTGAAAAACTGTTTTTT
many	TRBV5-8	-	TRBJ2-1	CASSLGNYNEQFF	TGTGCCAGCAGCTTGGGGAACTACAATGAGCAGTTCTTC
many	TRBV28	TRBD1	TRBJ1-2	CASRPQLTDRAGYTF	TGTGCCAGCAGACCCCAACTAACCGACAGGGCTGGCTACACCTTC
few	TRBV3-1	-	TRBJ2-7	CASSQRRDSSYEQYF	TGTGCCAGCAGTCAACGCCGGGACTCCTCCTACGAGCAGTACTTC